This T cell receptor (beta chain) was captured in a study of blood T cell repertoires in COVID-19. Study-wide background: From the United States, Italy and Spain came samples of acute and convalescent COVID-19. PBMCs, B-cell-depleted T cells, or T cells provided the cDNA or gDNA that made up the material.

The CDR3 has 15 amino acids. CDR1 and CDR2 from the germline V gene are SGDLS and YYNGEE. V shed 2 bases and J 1 base; nucleotides not matched to a gene: 5. Data came from immunoSEQ multiplex PCR; TCRdb stores just in-frame clones and leaves some out. The data show approximately 220,000 clones, roughly 84% seen once. Sequenced material: peripheral blood. The V call is TRBV9, the J call TRBJ2-5; 7 bases are a match to TRBD1. The sequence derives from a woman in her twenties or thirties who had recovered from COVID-19. As DNA, the CDR3 is TGTGCCAGCAGCGTTACCCGGGACAGCCAAGAGACCCAGTACTTC. Translating gives CASSVTRDSQETQYF.